This TCR beta chain was observed in a study of T-cell memory formation after mild COVID-19. Points from the study as a whole: Clones contracting day 15 to 85 were balanced CD4/CD8; later expanders leaned CD4+. Several responding clones turned up in pre-infection memory, indicating that cross-reactive memory may have taken part.

There are a few counts of this clonotype. As yet, its antigen is unknown. Each CDR3 protein is one row after TCRdb ran MiXCR on the 5' RACE reads. Of about 350,000 distinct CDR3 sequences listed, about an eighth are singletons. Trimming cost V 2 bases and J 10 bases, with 9 bases left between them. CDR1 is MDHEN and CDR2 is SYDVKM in the germline V gene. This CDR3 region has 12 residues. The TCR comes from a man aged 18 to 30 who had mild COVID-19 (a few samples of this study predate the infection). Cell type and time point are not known. The rearrangement links TRBV28 to TRBJ2-1; D is unresolved. The source material was PBMCs or a T cell subset sorted from them (not recorded which). The CDR3 nucleotides read TGTGCCAGCAGTTTACTGGGAAAGGAGCAGTTCTTC. Its translation: CASSLLGKEQFF. The full variable domain, with the rest looked up from reference TRBV28 and TRBJ2-1, is DVKVTQSSRYLVKRTGEKVFLECVQDMDHENMFWYRQDPGLGLRLIYFSYDVKMKEKGDIPEGYSVSREKKERFSLILESASTNQTSMYLCASSLLGKEQFFGPGTRLTVL.